A single sample is the source of the 12 T cell receptor beta chains below, sequenced in a study of shared clonotypes between healthy human individuals. Assay: immunoSEQ multiplex PCR; the TCRdb copy retains only in-frame clones and omits some. The table lists approximately 400,000 clones, just over 95% of them singletons. Sequencing was performed on memory CD8+ T cells sorted from blood. Subset of the sample: CD45RO+ cells pooled with CCR7-negative TemRA cells. These receptors all stem from a man under 40 in good health.

The J gene is TRBJ2-1, the V gene TRBV25-1; D is undetermined. Germline V CDR1 and CDR2: MGHDK, SYGVNS. The V end lost 4 bases, the J end lost 2 bases, and 6 bases lay between the germline ends. The CDR3 totals 13 residues. DNA for the CDR3: TGTGCCAGCAGTGCTACCCCCTACAATGAGCAGTTCTTC. This translates into CASSATPYNEQFF.

The chain uses TRBV10-3 and TRBJ1-6; D uncertain. CDR1 is ENHRY and CDR2 is SYGVKD in the germline V gene. Trimming cost V 0 bases and J 7 bases, with 7 bases left between them. The CDR3 has 14 residues. CDR3 coding DNA: TGTGCCATCAGTGAGTCGGGCAGCAATTCACCCCTCCACTTT. Translation: CAISESGSNSPLHF.

The chain uses TRBV4-2 and TRBJ2-3, with D perhaps matching TRBD2 (5 bases). This CDR3 is 17 amino acids long. Deletions cut 0 bases from V and 5 bases from J, with 18 bases between. Germline V gene sequence: CDR1 LGHNA, CDR2 YNFKEQ. The CDR3 region is CASSQDQRRFGGDTQYF. The CDR3 DNA follows: TGTGCCAGCAGCCAAGATCAACGACGATTTGGAGGAGATACGCAGTATTTT.

The rearrangement uses TRBV9 and TRBJ2-3; D is undetermined. There are 13 residues in the CDR3. CDR1 is SGDLS and CDR2 is YYNGEE in the germline V gene. Trimming cost V 0 bases and J 2 bases, with 4 bases left between them. This CDR3 reads CASSVGNTDTQYF. CDR3 nucleotides: TGTGCCAGCAGCGTAGGGAACACAGATACGCAGTATTTT.

The chain employs TRBV19 and TRBJ1-5; D is ambiguous. The CDR3 runs 15 residues. Germline CDR1 and CDR2: LNHDA and SQIVND (reference sequence). V was shortened by 7 bases and J by 0 bases, with 13 bases between the two germline ends. CDR3 sequence reads: CASTRTGNSNQPQHF. The CDR3 coding sequence is TGTGCCAGTACAAGGACGGGAAATAGCAATCAGCCCCAGCATTTT.

V is TRBV20-1 and J is TRBJ2-1; a possible D gene is TRBD1 (6 bases). The CDR3 covers 11 residues. CDR1 is DFQATT, CDR2 SNEGSKA, per germline (reference sequence). With 3 bases removed from V and 7 bases from J, the gap between germline ends came to 7 bases. CDR3 DNA: TGCAGTGCTAGGAGGGGGAATGAGCAGTTCTTC. Its translation: CSARRGNEQFF.

The chain recombines TRBV6-5 with TRBJ2-5; weak D call: TRBD1 (5 bases). V was trimmed by 6 bases and J by 7 bases, leaving 9 bases between them. Per germline, CDR1 MNHEY and CDR2 SVGAGI. The CDR3 has 11 residues. CDR3 in amino acids: CASSQGRTQYF. CDR3 in DNA: TGTGCCAGCAGCCAGGGTCGGACCCAGTACTTC.

This clone is a singleton in its sample. The genes are TRBV5-8 and TRBJ2-4; D not resolved. V lost 0 bases and J 1 base, leaving 14 bases between the germline ends. Per the germline V gene, CDR1 is SGHTS and CDR2 is YDEGEE. The CDR3 runs 17 residues. DNA of the CDR3: TGTGCCAGCAGCTTGGCCAATTTCGTAGGGGCCAAAAACATTCAGTACTTC. Translation gives CASSLANFVGAKNIQYF.

This CDR3 is CASKGTGYNEQFF. CDR3 sequence (DNA): TGTGCCAGCAAGGGGACGGGCTACAATGAGCAGTTCTTC. The chain combines TRBV2 with TRBJ2-1, with D perhaps being TRBD1 or TRBD2 (5 bases each). V was clipped by 7 bases and J by 3 bases, with 10 bases between them. CDR3 size: 13 residues. The V gene's germline CDR1 is SNHLY and CDR2 FYNNEI. Variable domain in full (rest from reference TRBV2 and TRBJ2-1): EPEVTQTPSHQVTQMGQEVILRCVPISNHLYFYWYRQILGQKVEFLVSFYNNEISEKSEIFDDQFSVERPDGSNFTLKIRSTKLEDSAMYFCASKGTGYNEQFFGPGTRLTVL.

The rearrangement uses TRBV10-3 and TRBJ2-7; the D gene could be TRBD1 or TRBD2 (5 bases each). Germline values: CDR1 ENHRY, CDR2 SYGVKD. The V end lost 6 bases, the J end lost 5 bases, and 14 bases lay between the germline ends. CDR3 size: 13 residues. CDR3 DNA sequence: TGTGCCATCAGGGGACCCTTTCCCGACGAGCAGTACTTC. Translated: CAIRGPFPDEQYF.

This clone has only one observation. The chain joins TRBV7-9 to TRBJ1-5; 10 bases match TRBD1. The CDR3 sequence is 15 residues long. The germline V gene has CDR1 SEHNR and CDR2 FQNEAQ (reference sequence). The junction had 4 bases not matched to a gene; V was cut back by 5 bases and J by 3 bases. The CDR3 here is CASSVGTGDNQPQHF. In nucleotides, the CDR3 is TGTGCCAGCAGCGTCGGGACAGGGGACAATCAGCCCCAGCATTTT.

This clone was recorded only once. The rearrangement joins TRBV11-1 to TRBJ2-5, with 7 nucleotides matching TRBD1. The CDR3 has 16 amino acids. Losses at the gene ends were 7 bases for V and 4 bases for J; bases not matched to a gene: 15. Per the germline V gene, CDR1 is SGHAT and CDR2 is FQDESV (reference sequence). The CDR3 spells CASTQRVLQGPETQYF. In nucleotides, the CDR3 is TGTGCCAGCACCCAAAGGGTACTACAGGGGCCAGAGACCCAGTACTTC. Together with reference TRBV11-1 and TRBJ2-5, the CDR3 gives the full variable domain: EAEVAQSPRYKITEKSQAVAFWCDPISGHATLYWYRQILGQGPELLVQFQDESVVDDSQLPKDRFSAERLKGVDSTLKIQPAELGDSAMYLCASTQRVLQGPETQYFGPGTRLLVL.